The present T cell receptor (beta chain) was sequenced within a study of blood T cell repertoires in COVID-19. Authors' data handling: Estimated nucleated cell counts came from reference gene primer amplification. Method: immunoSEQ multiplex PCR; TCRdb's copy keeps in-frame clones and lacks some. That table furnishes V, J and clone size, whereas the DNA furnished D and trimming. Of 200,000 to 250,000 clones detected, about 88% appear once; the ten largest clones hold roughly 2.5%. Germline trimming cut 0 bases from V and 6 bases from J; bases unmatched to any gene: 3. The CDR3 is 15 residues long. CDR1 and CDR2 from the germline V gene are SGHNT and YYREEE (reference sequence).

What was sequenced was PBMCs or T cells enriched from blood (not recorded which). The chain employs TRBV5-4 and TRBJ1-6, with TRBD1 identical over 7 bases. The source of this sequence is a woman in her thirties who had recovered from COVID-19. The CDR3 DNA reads TGTGCCAGCAGCTTGGGTCGGGACAGTAATTCACCCCTCCACTTT. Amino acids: CASSLGRDSNSPLHF.